The 32 T cell receptor beta chains below come from one sample, sequenced in a study of regulatory T cells in long-lasting Graves disease. Researchers made TCR beta libraries by using iRepertoire HTBI primers and running Arm-PCR on CDR3 regions. Using its own MiXCR run on the multiplex PCR reads, TCRdb lists one record per CDR3 protein. The sample yields more than 300,000 distinct CDR3 sequences, roughly 24% seen once. Stated time point: persistent/refractory GD, antithyroid drugs over 5 years with positive TRAb. The TCR library used RNA extracted from PBMCs. Specimen: peripheral blood mononuclear cells (PBMCs), collected when the disease was refractory, from a patient treated with antithyroid drugs. The receptors derive from a woman aged 40 to 50 with Graves disease.

V and J are TRBV25-1 and TRBJ2-5, with 12 positions matching TRBD2. Trimming cost V 6 bases and J 7 bases; bases outside gene matches: 18. Germline CDR1 reads MGHDK; CDR2 reads SYGVNS. The CDR3 loop spans 18 amino acids. This CDR3 reads CASSAADGLAGSQGTQYF. The CDR3 DNA sequence: TGTGCCAGCAGCGCGGCCGACGGACTAGCGGGGAGCCAGGGGACCCAGTACTTC.

This clonotype was counted ten times or more. The rearrangement links TRBV7-2 to TRBJ2-5, with 8 bases aligning to TRBD2. Germline V gives CDR1 SGHTA, CDR2 FQGNSA. The CDR3 spans 15 residues. V dropped 1 base and J dropped 4; count of bases not matched to a gene: 5. CDR3 protein: CASSLGGLVGETQYF. The CDR3, as DNA: TGTGCCAGCAGCTTAGGGGGACTAGTCGGAGAGACCCAGTACTTC. Together with reference TRBV7-2 and TRBJ2-5, the CDR3 gives the full variable domain: GAGVSQSPSNKVTEKGKDVELRCDPISGHTALYWYRQSLGQGLEFLIYFQGNSAPDKSGLPSDRFSAERTGGSVSTLTIQRTQQEDSAVYLCASSLGGLVGETQYFGPGTRLLVL.

This clonotype has just a few counts. V is TRBV4-1 and J is TRBJ2-7; TRBD1 or TRBD2 may be the D gene (5 bases each). The germline V gene encodes CDR1 MGHRA and CDR2 YSYEKL. The CDR3 contains 14 residues. V lost 8 bases and J 3 bases, leaving 17 bases between the germline ends. The chain's CDR3 is CASQTAPGRYEQYF. Written as DNA, the CDR3 is TGCGCCAGCCAGACTGCCCCGGGACGCTACGAGCAGTACTTC.

Comments on this clonotype: This CDR3 fails to terminate in the conserved phenylalanine or tryptophan, so it likely reflects a read error. This rearrangement joins TRBV4-1 to TRBJ1-1; TRBD1 agrees at 7 bases. There are 13 residues in the CDR3. Germline V gene lookup returns CDR1 MGHRA and CDR2 YSYEKL. V was pared by 7 bases and J by 4 bases, with 6 bases of the junction left unmatched. CDR3 protein: CASTEAGGTEAFL. CDR3 sequence (DNA): TGCGCCAGCACCGAGGCAGGGGGCACTGAAGCTTTCCTT.

V gene TRBV6-2 or TRBV6-3 combines with J gene TRBJ2-2, with 16 bases fitting TRBD2. Germline values: CDR1 MNHEY, CDR2 SVGEGT. V shed 5 bases and J 4 bases; nucleotides not matched to a gene: 10. CDR3 length: 19 residues. CDR3 residues: CASSLQGLAGGPGTGELFF. CDR3 sequence (DNA): TGTGCCAGCAGTCTACAGGGACTAGCGGGAGGGCCAGGCACCGGGGAGCTGTTTTTT.

This clonotype was seen repeatedly, ten times or more. V usage is TRBV27 and J usage is TRBJ1-1; the D is unclear. There are 14 residues in the CDR3. Germline V gene sequence: CDR1 MNHEY, CDR2 SMNVEV (reference sequence). V dropped 6 bases and J dropped 1 base, with 12 bases sitting between them. This CDR3 reads CASRRAGSNTEAFF. The DNA for the CDR3 is TGTGCCAGCAGACGTGCGGGGTCGAACACTGAAGCTTTCTTT.

This clonotype has a handful of counts. The V and J genes are TRBV20-1 and TRBJ1-5; D call uncertain. Germline loops: CDR1 DFQATT, CDR2 SNEGSKA (reference sequence). Trimming left V 0 bases short and J 13 bases short, with 16 bases between. The CDR3 is made up of 13 amino acids. This chain's CDR3 is CSARDLFASLQHF. The DNA of the CDR3 is TGCAGTGCTAGAGATCTTTTTGCATCCCTGCAGCATTTT.

This clonotype was observed a few times. This rearrangement joins TRBV5-1 to TRBJ1-6; D not certain. The CDR3 totals 15 residues. With 4 bases removed from V and 10 bases from J, the gap between germline ends came to 18 bases. Germline V gene sequence: CDR1 SGHRS, CDR2 YFSETQ. The CDR3 reads CASSLGWGKQSPLHF. CDR3 in DNA: TGCGCCAGCAGCCTCGGGTGGGGAAAACAGTCACCCCTCCACTTT.

This clonotype was observed a handful of times. The J gene is TRBJ2-1, the V gene TRBV6-1; D unclear. Trimming removed 7 bases at V and 0 bases at J, with 10 bases between. Looked up from germline, CDR1 is MNHNS and CDR2 is SASEGT. This CDR3 region has 14 residues. CDR3 region: CASTDTGSYNEQFF. The DNA for the CDR3 is TGTGCCAGCACTGACACCGGCTCCTACAATGAGCAGTTCTTC.

The CDR3 DNA follows: TGCGCCAGCAGCTTGGGACAGGGGGGCACCACTGAAGCTTTCTTT. Translated, it gives CASSLGQGGTTEAFF. This rearrangement joins TRBV5-1 to TRBJ1-1; 9 positions agree with TRBD1. The V and J ends lost 0 bases and 4 bases, in that order; junction bases with no gene match: 4. Germline V lookup: CDR1 SGHRS, CDR2 YFSETQ. The CDR3 extends over 15 amino acids. The whole variable domain, filled in from reference TRBV5-1 and TRBJ1-1, reads KAGVTQTPRYLIKTRGQQVTLSCSPISGHRSVSWYQQTPGQGLQFLFEYFSETQRNKGNFPGRFSGRQFSNSRSEMNVSTLELGDSALYLCASSLGQGGTTEAFFGQGTRLTVV.

This clonotype was found many times. In DNA form, the CDR3 reads TGCAGTGCTAACGGGAGGACGCAAGAGACCCAGTACTTC. Translated: CSANGRTQETQYF. This chain joins TRBV20-1 and TRBJ2-5, with 7 bases matching TRBD2. V gave up 4 bases and J gave up 2 bases; unmatched junction bases: 4. This CDR3 is built from 13 residues. CDR1 and CDR2 from the germline V gene are DFQATT and SNEGSKA (reference sequence).

This clonotype was detected a few times. This may be a read error, as it is one base from a much larger clone. The chain employs TRBV20-1 and TRBJ1-4; D gene ambiguous. The CDR3 spans 14 residues. The germline CDR1 and CDR2 sequences are DFQATT and SNEGSKA (reference sequence). DNA of the CDR3: TGCAGTGCCTTGAAGTGGACTTCGTCTGAAAAACTGGTTTTT. Translated: CSALKWTSSEKLVF.

The sample holds a few counts of this clonotype. The rearrangement joins TRBV19 to TRBJ1-1; no reliable D call. Germline values: CDR1 LNHDA, CDR2 SQIVND (reference sequence). Trimming left V 7 bases short and J 9 bases short, with 12 bases between. The CDR3 is made up of 11 amino acids. CDR3 DNA: TGTGCCAGTAATTTAGGGCCTAAAGCTTTCTTT. This sequence encodes CASNLGPKAFF.

The chain links TRBV5-1 to TRBJ1-1, with D tentatively TRBD1 (5 bases). CDR1 is SGHRS and CDR2 is YFSETQ in the germline V gene. CDR3 length: 16 amino acids. Trimming pared 0 bases from V and 0 bases from J, leaving 12 bases between. The CDR3 coding sequence is TGCGCCAGCAGCTTGGGACTGGGGACGGTGAACACTGAAGCTTTCTTT. Translated: CASSLGLGTVNTEAFF.

V gene TRBV20-1 combines with J gene TRBJ1-2; D may be TRBD1 (6 bases). CDR1 is DFQATT and CDR2 is SNEGSKA in the germline V gene (reference sequence). Trimming shortened V by 0 bases and J by 2 bases, and 7 bases separated the two germline ends. This CDR3 spans 13 amino acids. The CDR3 DNA is TGCAGTGCTAGAGAAGGGGGGAACTATGGCTACACCTTC. Protein sequence: CSAREGGNYGYTF.

This chain uses TRBV6-2 or TRBV6-3 with TRBJ2-2; D possibly corresponds to TRBD1 (5 bases). Germline V gene lookup returns CDR1 MNHEY and CDR2 SVGEGT. The CDR3 runs 14 residues. The V and J ends lost 5 bases and 4 bases respectively, with 11 bases between them. As DNA, the CDR3 is TGTGCCAGCAGTCGTCAGGGCCCCACCGGGGAGCTGTTTTTT. The encoded protein is CASSRQGPTGELFF.

This clonotype was found many times. This rearrangement joins TRBV28 to TRBJ1-5, with D perhaps matching TRBD1 (6 bases). CDR3 length: 16 amino acids. V lost 6 bases and J lost 0, with 15 bases in between. Germline CDR1 reads MDHEN; CDR2 reads SYDVKM. CDR3 residues: CASRAKGGYSNQPQHF. DNA for the CDR3: TGTGCCAGCAGAGCCAAGGGGGGTTATAGCAATCAGCCCCAGCATTTT.

About this clonotype itself: This sequence may be a read error, since a much larger clone differs from it by one base. The chain has TRBV6-9 and TRBJ2-7; a possible D gene is TRBD2 (6 bases). Germline loops: CDR1 MNHGY, CDR2 SVAAGI. The V end lost 3 bases, the J end lost 4 bases, and 19 bases lay between the germline ends. The CDR3 consists of 16 residues. The CDR3 coding sequence is TGTGCCAGCAGTTACGGCGGGATAGTTAGTTTATACGAGCAGTACTTC. Protein sequence: CASSYGGIVSLYEQYF.

CDR3 sequence: CASSLRSDIPVPQHF. The CDR3 DNA follows: TGTGCCAGCAGTTTAAGGAGCGACATCCCCGTACCCCAGCATTTT. V gene TRBV28 combines with J gene TRBJ1-5; no clear D gene. This CDR3 region has 15 residues. CDR1 is MDHEN, CDR2 SYDVKM, per germline. Between the trimmed V and J ends, which lost 2 bases and 10 bases, there was a span of 18 bases.

The chain recombines TRBV10-3 with TRBJ1-5; D is possibly TRBD1 (5 bases). The V end lost 5 bases, the J end lost 6 bases, and 11 bases lay between the germline ends. Germline V gives CDR1 ENHRY, CDR2 SYGVKD. CDR3 size: 13 residues. The CDR3 is CAISQRGAQPQHF. The CDR3 bases are TGTGCCATCAGTCAAAGAGGGGCTCAGCCCCAGCATTTT.

This clonotype has at least ten counts. Mismatch with germline at one junction end may stem from a read error. The chain combines TRBV10-3 with TRBJ2-2, with D perhaps matching TRBD1 (6 bases). Germline CDR1 ENHRY, CDR2 SYGVKD. The CDR3 extends over 13 amino acids. In DNA form, the CDR3 reads TGTGCCGTCAGGGGAACGAACACCGGGGAGCTGTTTTTT. It is translated as CAVRGTNTGELFF.

At least ten counts were recorded for this clonotype. The CDR3 DNA reads TGTGCCAGCAGTGAAGGGGACAGGAGGGGCTACGAGCAGTACTTC. As protein: CASSEGDRRGYEQYF. The chain carries TRBV2 and TRBJ2-7; 8 bases fit TRBD1. Germline values: CDR1 SNHLY, CDR2 FYNNEI. J gave up 3 bases and V 1 base, and 5 bases lay outside the gene matches. This CDR3 contains 15 residues.

This clonotype was observed at least ten times. CDR3 bases: TGTGCCATCAGTGAGTCGAGGGTTTTAGGGGCCTACGAGCAGTACTTC. Residues: CAISESRVLGAYEQYF. The chain is built from TRBV10-3 and TRBJ2-7; tentatively, D is TRBD1 or TRBD2 (5 bases each). CDR1 ENHRY and CDR2 SYGVKD come from the germline V gene. The CDR3 spans 16 residues. Trimming pared 0 bases from V and 2 bases from J, leaving 14 bases between.

This chain uses TRBV30 with TRBJ2-4, with D possibly TRBD2 on 5 matching bases. CDR1 is GTSNPN, CDR2 SVGIG, per germline (reference sequence). Between the trimmed V and J ends, which lost 0 bases and 2 bases, there was a span of 17 bases. The CDR3 is 17 amino acids. CDR3 protein: CAWSVPQRIGTKNIQYF. CDR3 coding DNA: TGTGCCTGGAGTGTACCCCAAAGGATCGGGACCAAAAACATTCAGTACTTC.

This clonotype appeared a single time. The CDR3: CASSLGDTINVQYF. The CDR3 DNA reads TGTGCCAGCAGCTTAGGGGACACGATTAACGTTCAGTACTTC. The rearrangement joins TRBV6-1 to TRBJ2-4; TRBD1 is a possible D gene (6 bases). The V and J ends lost 6 bases and 11 bases respectively, with 20 bases between them. Looked up from germline, CDR1 is MNHNS and CDR2 is SASEGT. The CDR3 is 14 residues long.

In its sample, this clonotype was seen a few times. This chain uses TRBV28 with TRBJ2-7, with D perhaps matching TRBD1 (5 bases). V was cut by 5 bases and J by 6 bases, with 14 bases left in between. The CDR3 has 13 residues. Germline V gives CDR1 MDHEN, CDR2 SYDVKM. CDR3 nucleotide sequence: TGTGCCAGCAGTCTGGGGCTGTTACGCGAGCAGTACTTC. Amino acid sequence: CASSLGLLREQYF.

Many counts were recorded for this clonotype. The chain is built from TRBV28 and TRBJ1-5, with no clear D. This CDR3 is built from 12 residues. V was clipped by 6 bases and J by 5 bases, with 8 bases between them. Germline-derived CDR1 and CDR2 are MDHEN and SYDVKM. The chain's CDR3 is CASSPIDQPQHF. CDR3 DNA sequence: TGTGCCAGCAGCCCTATAGATCAGCCCCAGCATTTT.

V and J are TRBV2 and TRBJ2-5, with TRBD2 matching 7 bases. Germline CDR1 SNHLY, CDR2 FYNNEI. Trimming took 8 bases from V and 2 from J; bases not matched to a gene: 17. The CDR3 length is 17 residues. This CDR3 reads CASSPYIRASGQETQYF. Here the CDR3 DNA reads TGTGCCAGCTCCCCATATATTCGGGCTAGCGGACAAGAGACCCAGTACTTC.

This clonotype was seen ten or more times. V and J are TRBV28 and TRBJ1-5; D not certain. Germline-derived CDR1 and CDR2 are MDHEN and SYDVKM. V gave up 1 base and J gave up 9 bases, with 13 bases separating them. This CDR3 region has 14 residues. The CDR3 nucleotides read TGTGCCAGCAGTTTATTTGGGCCCCAAGGGCCCCAGCATTTT. As protein: CASSLFGPQGPQHF. Drawing the rest from reference TRBV28 and TRBJ1-5, the complete variable domain is DVKVTQSSRYLVKRTGEKVFLECVQDMDHENMFWYRQDPGLGLRLIYFSYDVKMKEKGDIPEGYSVSREKKERFSLILESASTNQTSMYLCASSLFGPQGPQHFGDGTRLSIL.

Regarding this clonotype: This may be a read error, as it is one base from a much larger clone. Since no conserved phenylalanine or tryptophan closes the CDR3, a read error is the likely cause. The chain uses TRBV20-1 and TRBJ2-7; 11 nucleotides align to TRBD2. J lost 5 bases, V lost 2 bases, and 8 bases had no gene match. The CDR3 runs to 15 residues. CDR1 is DFQATT and CDR2 is SNEGSKA in the germline V gene (reference sequence). The CDR3 region has the DNA TGCAGTGCTAGACTTATTAGCGGGAGGGCCGACGAGCAGTACCTC. Residues: CSARLISGRADEQYL.

This clonotype occurred a few times. The chain is built from TRBV3-1 and TRBJ1-1; D remains ambiguous. From germline, CDR1 is LGHDT and CDR2 YNNKEL (reference sequence). The V gene lost 1 base and the J gene lost 6 bases, with 18 bases spanning the gap. There are 16 residues in the CDR3. The CDR3 nucleotides read TGTGCCAGCAGCCAAGGTGGCGCCAGCCCTGGGGCTGAAGCTTTCTTT. It encodes CASSQGGASPGAEAFF.

A word on this clonotype: The junction departs from germline at one end; a sequencing error may be responsible. This chain joins TRBV20-1 and TRBJ2-7; either TRBD1 or TRBD2 may supply D (5 bases each). This CDR3 is built from 13 residues. Germline values: CDR1 DFQATT, CDR2 SNEGSKA (reference sequence). CDR3 nucleotides: TGCAGCGCTAGAGTGAGGGGCTACTACGAGCAGTACTTC. This translates into CSARVRGYYEQYF.